This TCR beta chain appears in the sequencing data of a study of CD8+CD57+ T cells in acquired aplastic anemia. Background on the study: Sorted CD4+ and CD8+ cell DNA averaged around 3 ug. Whole-study findings and limits: There were roughly 28 CD8+ CDR3 sequences that occurred in both patients and controls.

Comments on this clonotype: Its antigen remains unidentified.

This CDR3 has 16 residues. The ends were cut back, 5 bases at V and 0 bases at J, with 18 bases in the middle. The germline CDR1 and CDR2 sequences are DFQATT and SNEGSKA (reference sequence). It was genomic DNA that served as the template for profiling TCR beta VDJ and CDR3. TCRdb fed the reads into MiXCR, producing one record per CDR3 protein. The sample yields hundreds of thousands of distinct CDR3 sequences, around 60% seen once. The sample was sorted CD4+, CD8+, or CD8+CD57+ T cells (not recorded which) from PBMCs. This TCR was recovered from a human donor with severe aplastic anemia or a healthy control (not recorded which). The chain uses TRBV20-1 and TRBJ2-3; tentatively, D is TRBD1 (5 bases). The CDR3 region is CSADGRRDTSTDTQYF. DNA of the CDR3: TGCAGTGCTGACGGACGCAGGGATACTAGCACAGATACGCAGTATTTT.